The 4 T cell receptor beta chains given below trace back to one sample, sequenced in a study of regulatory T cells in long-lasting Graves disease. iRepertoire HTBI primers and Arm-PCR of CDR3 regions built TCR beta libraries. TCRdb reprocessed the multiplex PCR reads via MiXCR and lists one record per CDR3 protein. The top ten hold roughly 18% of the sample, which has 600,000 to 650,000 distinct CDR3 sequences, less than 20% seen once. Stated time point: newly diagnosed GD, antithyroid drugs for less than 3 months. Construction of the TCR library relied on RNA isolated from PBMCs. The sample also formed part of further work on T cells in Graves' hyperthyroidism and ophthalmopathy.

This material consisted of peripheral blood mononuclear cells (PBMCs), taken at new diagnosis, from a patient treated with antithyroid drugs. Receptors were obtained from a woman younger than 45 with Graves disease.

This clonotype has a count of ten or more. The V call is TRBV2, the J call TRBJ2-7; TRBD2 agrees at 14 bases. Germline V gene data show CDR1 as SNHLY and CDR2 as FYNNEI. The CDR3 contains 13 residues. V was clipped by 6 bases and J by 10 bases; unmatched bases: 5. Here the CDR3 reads CASRSGTSGGQYF. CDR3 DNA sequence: TGTGCCAGCAGATCCGGGACTAGCGGGGGACAGTACTTC.

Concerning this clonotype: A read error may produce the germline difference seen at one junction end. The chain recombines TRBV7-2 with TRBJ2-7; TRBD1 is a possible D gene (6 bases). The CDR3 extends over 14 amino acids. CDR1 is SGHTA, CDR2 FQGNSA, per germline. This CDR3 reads CAGSLMKGAYEQYF. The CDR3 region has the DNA TGTGCCGGCAGCCTGATGAAGGGGGCCTACGAGCAGTACTTC.

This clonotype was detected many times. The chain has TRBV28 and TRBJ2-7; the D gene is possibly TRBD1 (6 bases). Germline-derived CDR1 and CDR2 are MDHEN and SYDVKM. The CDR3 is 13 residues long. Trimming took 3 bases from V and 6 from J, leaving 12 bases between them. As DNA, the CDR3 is TGTGCCAGCAGTTTTGGGACATTGTTCGAGCAGTACTTC. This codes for CASSFGTLFEQYF.

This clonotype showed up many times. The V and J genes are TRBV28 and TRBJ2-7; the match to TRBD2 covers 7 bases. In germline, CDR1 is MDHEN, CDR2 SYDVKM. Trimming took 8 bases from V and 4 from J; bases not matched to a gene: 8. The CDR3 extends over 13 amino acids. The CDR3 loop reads CASVASGLYEQYF. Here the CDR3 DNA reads TGTGCCAGCGTGGCTAGCGGATTATACGAGCAGTACTTC.